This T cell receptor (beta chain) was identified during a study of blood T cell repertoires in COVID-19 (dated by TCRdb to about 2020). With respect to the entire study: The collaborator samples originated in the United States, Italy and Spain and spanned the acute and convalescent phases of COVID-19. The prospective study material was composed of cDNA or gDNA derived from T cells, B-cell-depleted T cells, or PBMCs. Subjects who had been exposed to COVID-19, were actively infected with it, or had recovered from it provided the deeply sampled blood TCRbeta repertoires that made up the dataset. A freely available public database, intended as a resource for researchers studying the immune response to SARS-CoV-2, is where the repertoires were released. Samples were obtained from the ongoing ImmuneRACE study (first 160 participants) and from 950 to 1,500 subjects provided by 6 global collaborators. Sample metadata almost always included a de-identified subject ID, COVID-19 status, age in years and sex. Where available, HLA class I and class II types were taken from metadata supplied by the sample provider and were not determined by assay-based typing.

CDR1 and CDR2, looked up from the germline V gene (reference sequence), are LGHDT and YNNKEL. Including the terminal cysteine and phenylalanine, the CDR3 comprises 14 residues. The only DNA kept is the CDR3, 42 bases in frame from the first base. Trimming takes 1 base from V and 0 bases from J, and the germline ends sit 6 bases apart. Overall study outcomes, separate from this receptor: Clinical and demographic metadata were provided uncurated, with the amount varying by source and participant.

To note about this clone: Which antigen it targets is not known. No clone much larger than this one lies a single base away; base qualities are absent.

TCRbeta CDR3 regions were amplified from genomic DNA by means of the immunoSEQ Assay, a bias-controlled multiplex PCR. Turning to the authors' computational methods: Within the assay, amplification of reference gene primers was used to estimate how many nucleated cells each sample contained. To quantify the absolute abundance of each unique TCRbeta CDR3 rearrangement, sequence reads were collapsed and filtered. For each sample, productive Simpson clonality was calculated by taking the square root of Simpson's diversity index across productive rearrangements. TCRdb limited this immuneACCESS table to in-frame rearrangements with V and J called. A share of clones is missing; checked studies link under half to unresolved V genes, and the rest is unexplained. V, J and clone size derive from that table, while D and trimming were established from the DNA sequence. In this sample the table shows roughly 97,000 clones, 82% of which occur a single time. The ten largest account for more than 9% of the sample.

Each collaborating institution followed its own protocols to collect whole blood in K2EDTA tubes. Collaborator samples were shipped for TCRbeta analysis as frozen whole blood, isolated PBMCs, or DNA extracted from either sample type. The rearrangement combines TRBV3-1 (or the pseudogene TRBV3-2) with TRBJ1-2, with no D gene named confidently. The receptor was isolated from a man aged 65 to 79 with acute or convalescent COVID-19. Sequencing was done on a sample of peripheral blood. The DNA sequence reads TGTGCCAGCAGCCAAGGGGCAGCTAACTATGGCTACACCTTC. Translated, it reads CASSQGAANYGYTF.